What follows describes a single T cell receptor (beta chain). This specimen comes from a study of blood T cell repertoires in COVID-19. Whole-study context: COVID-19 samples, acute and convalescent, were from the United States, Italy and Spain. PBMCs, B-cell-depleted T cells, or T cells provided the cDNA or gDNA that made up the material.

The CDR3 covers 14 residues. The V end was cut by 5 bases, the J end by 8 bases, with 17 bases between. CDR1 is SGHTA and CDR2 is FQGNSA in the germline V gene. The Seattle patients joined while their infection was active and were tracked longitudinally afterward. Generated by immunoSEQ multiplex PCR, the TCRdb table keeps only in-frame clones and is missing some. The top ten clones hold roughly 40% of a sample with tens of thousands of clones, 88% of them seen once. Material for sequencing was peripheral blood. This chain connects TRBV7-2 to TRBJ2-3, with D perhaps TRBD2 (7 bases). The receptor was derived from a woman in her sixties or seventies with COVID-19, enrolled during active disease. CDR3: CASSQGLEGVTQYF. The CDR3 DNA follows: TGTGCCAGCAGCCAAGGACTAGAGGGGGTTACGCAGTATTTT.